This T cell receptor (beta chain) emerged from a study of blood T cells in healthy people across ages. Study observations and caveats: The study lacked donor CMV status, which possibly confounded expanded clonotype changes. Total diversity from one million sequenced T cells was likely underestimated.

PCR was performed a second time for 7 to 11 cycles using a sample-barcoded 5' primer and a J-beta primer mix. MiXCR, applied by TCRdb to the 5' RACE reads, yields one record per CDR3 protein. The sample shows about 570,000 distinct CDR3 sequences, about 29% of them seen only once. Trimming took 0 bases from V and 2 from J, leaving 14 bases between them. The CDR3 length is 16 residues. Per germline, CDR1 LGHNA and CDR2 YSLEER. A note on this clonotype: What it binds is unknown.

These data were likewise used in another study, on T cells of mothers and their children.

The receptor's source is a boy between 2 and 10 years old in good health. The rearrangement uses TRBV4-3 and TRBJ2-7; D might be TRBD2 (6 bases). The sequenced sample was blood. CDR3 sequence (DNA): TGCGCCAGCAGCCAAGAATGGCCAGCGGGCCCCTACGAGCAGTACTTC. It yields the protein CASSQEWPAGPYEQYF.